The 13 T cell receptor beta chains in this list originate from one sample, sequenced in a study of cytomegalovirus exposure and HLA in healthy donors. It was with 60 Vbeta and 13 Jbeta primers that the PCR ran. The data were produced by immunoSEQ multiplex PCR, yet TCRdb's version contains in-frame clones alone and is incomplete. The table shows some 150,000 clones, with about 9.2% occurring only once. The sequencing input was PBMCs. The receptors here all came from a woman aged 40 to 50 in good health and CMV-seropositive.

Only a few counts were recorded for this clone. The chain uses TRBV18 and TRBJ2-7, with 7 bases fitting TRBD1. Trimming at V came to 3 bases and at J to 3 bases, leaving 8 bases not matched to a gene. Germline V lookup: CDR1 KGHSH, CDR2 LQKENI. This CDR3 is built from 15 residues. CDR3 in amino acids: CASSPTTGADYEQYF. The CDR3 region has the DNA TGTGCCAGCTCACCCACAACAGGGGCGGACTACGAGCAGTACTTC.

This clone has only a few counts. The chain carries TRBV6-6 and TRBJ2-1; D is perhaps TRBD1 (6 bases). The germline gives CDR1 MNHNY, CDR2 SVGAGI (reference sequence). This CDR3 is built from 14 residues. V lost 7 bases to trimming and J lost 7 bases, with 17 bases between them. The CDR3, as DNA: TGTGCCAGCACCGCCGAGGGGGAGAAGAATGAGCAGTTCTTC. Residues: CASTAEGEKNEQFF.

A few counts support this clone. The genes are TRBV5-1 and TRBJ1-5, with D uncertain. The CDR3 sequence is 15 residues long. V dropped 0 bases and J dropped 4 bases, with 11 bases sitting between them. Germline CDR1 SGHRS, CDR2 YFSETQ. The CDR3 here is CASSLDGGLNQPQHF. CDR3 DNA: TGCGCCAGCAGCTTGGACGGAGGCCTAAATCAGCCCCAGCATTTT.

CDR3 loop: CASSYGAGDYAFF. As DNA, the CDR3 is TGTGCCAGCAGTTACGGAGCAGGGGACTATGCTTTCTTT. This chain connects TRBV6-6 to TRBJ1-1; D is possibly TRBD1 (6 bases). Trimming left V 2 bases short and J 11 bases short, with 15 bases between. The germline gives CDR1 MNHNY, CDR2 SVGAGI (reference sequence). The CDR3 contains 13 residues.

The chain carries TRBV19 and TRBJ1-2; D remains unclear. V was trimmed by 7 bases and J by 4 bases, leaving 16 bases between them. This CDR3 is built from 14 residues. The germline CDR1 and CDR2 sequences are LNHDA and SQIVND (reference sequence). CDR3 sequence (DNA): TGTGCCAGTACCCTCGCCGGGGAGGGCTATGGCTACACCTTC. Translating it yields CASTLAGEGYGYTF.

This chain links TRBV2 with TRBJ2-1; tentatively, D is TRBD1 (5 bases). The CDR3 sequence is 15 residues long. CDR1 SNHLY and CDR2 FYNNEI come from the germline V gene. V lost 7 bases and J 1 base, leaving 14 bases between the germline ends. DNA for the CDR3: TGTGCCAGCACCCGGAATGCAGGGTCCTACAATGAGCAGTTCTTC. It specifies CASTRNAGSYNEQFF.

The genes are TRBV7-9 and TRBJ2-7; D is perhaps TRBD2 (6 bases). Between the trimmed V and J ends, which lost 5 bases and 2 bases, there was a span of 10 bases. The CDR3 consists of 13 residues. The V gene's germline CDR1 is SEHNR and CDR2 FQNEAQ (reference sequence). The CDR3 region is CASSPSVTYEQYF. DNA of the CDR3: TGTGCCAGCAGCCCTAGCGTTACCTACGAGCAGTACTTC.

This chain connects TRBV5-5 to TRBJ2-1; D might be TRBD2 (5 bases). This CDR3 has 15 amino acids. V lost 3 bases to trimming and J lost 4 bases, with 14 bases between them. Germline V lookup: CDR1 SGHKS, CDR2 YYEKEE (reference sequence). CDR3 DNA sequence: TGTGCCAGCAGCTGGGGAGAGGCCCGATACAATGAGCAGTTCTTC. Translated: CASSWGEARYNEQFF. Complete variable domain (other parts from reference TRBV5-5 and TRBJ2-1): DAGVTQSPTHLIKTRGQQVTLRCSPISGHKSVSWYQQVLGQGPQFIFQYYEKEERGRGNFPDRFSARQFPNYSSELNVNALLLGDSALYLCASSWGEARYNEQFFGPGTRLTVL.

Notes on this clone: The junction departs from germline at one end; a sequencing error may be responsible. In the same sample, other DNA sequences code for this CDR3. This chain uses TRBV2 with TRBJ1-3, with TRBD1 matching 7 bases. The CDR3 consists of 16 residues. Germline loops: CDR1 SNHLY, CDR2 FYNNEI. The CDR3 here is CASSGDSSRSGNTIYF. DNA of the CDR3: TGTGCCAGCAGCGGGGACAGCAGTCGCTCTGGGAACACCATATATTTT.

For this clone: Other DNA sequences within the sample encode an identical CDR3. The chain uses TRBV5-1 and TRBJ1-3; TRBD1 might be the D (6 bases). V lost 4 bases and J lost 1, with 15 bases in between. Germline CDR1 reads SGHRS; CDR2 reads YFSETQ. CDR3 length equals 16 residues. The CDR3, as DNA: TGCGCCAGCAGCCTCGCGTTAGGGGGATCTGGAAACACCATATATTTT. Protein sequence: CASSLALGGSGNTIYF.

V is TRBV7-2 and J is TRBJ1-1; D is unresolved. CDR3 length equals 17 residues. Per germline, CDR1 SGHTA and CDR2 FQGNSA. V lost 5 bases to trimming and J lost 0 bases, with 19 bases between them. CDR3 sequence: CASSKSRGEVMNTEAFF. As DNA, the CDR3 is TGTGCCAGCAGCAAAAGTCGGGGAGAAGTGATGAACACTGAAGCTTTCTTT.

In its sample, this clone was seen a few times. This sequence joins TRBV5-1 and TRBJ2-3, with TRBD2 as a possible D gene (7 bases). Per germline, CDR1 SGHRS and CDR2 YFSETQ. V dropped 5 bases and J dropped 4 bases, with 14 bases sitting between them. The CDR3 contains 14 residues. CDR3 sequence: CASRGGGPADTQYF. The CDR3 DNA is TGCGCCAGCAGGGGCGGGGGCCCCGCAGATACGCAGTATTTT.

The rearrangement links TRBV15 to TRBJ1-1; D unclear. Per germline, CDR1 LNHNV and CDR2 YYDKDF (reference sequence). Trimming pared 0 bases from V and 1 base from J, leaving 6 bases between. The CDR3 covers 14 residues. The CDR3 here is CATSRDAANTEAFF. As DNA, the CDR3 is TGTGCCACCAGCAGAGATGCGGCGAACACTGAAGCTTTCTTT.